This T cell receptor (beta chain) was sequenced during a study of T cell responses to AZD1222 COVID-19 vaccine (dated by TCRdb to the early 2020s). About the investigation overall: AZD1222 recipients with second doses at about 4 weeks or about 12 weeks were pooled, because spike-specific TCR depth and breadth did not differ between schedules. A total of 230 to 250 trial participants underwent TCR sequencing, of whom some 210 received two doses of AZD1222 and about 25 received two doses of the MenACWY control vaccine. Trial participants were enrolled into age subgroups of 18-55, 56-69 and 70-plus years, which contained around 150, 28 and 57 TCR-sequenced participants, respectively. Points the paper makes about the study in general: Conclusions about previously exposed vaccinees are limited, since just five or six AZD1222 recipients were seropositive for SARS-CoV-2 at baseline. The 56-69-year group was small, and its depth increase did not reach significance, likely because of low power. CD4 TCRs associated with the vaccine covered the entire spike protein, and the dominant responses were in regions 160-218 and 743-854. Participants were mostly white British and included more females than males, and it was suggested by the authors that clonal diversity may have been underestimated. Because no samples from the day 14 peak response were available, repertoires could be characterized only after the peak T cell response. Spike-specific TCR breadth and depth rose significantly after two AZD1222 doses compared with day 0 and with MenACWY recipients. Epitopes outside the regions mutated in the B.1.351 and B.1.1.7 variants were reportedly recognized by nearly half of the unique spike-specific TCRs.

To note about this clone: Its antigen is unknown. No per-base quality is available; no much larger clone lies one base away.

For CDR1 and CDR2, the germline V gene lists MGHRA and YSYEKL. The CDR3 covers 18 residues, taking in both the cysteine and the phenylalanine. The DNA shown is the 54-base CDR3, in frame from base 1. Trimming removed 0 bases from V and 0 bases from J; the gene matches leave 7 bases unexplained. This specimen's time point label, interpreted: baseline before first vaccination. The vaccinee samples were drawn from two UK trials, COV001 and COV002, one of which was a single-blind randomized controlled phase 2/3 trial testing AZD1222 (ChAdOx1 nCoV-19) in healthy adults. Trial participant PBMC samples were collected at day 0 and day 28 after the second dose for TCRbeta chain sequencing. The CDR3 regions of human TCRbeta chains were analyzed by immunosequencing. The paper's processing steps were these. Repertoire TCRs were matched against a reference library of SARS-CoV-2-specific TCRs generated with the MIRA antigen-specificity platform. Breadth was defined as the fraction of unique TCRs that were SARS-CoV-2-associated, and depth was defined as the fraction of total T cells that were SARS-CoV-2-associated. Using the MIRA data, each spike-specific TCR was assigned both to the spike region to which the TCR was reactive and to a CD4 or CD8 class. Log10-transformed breadth and depth values were compared by one-way ANOVA with Sidak's multiple comparisons tests. TCRdb provides this immuneACCESS table in a form limited to in-frame rearrangements. Some clones are lacking; in checked studies, under half of them reflect an unresolved V gene, and why the rest are absent is not known. Clone size and V and J calls were adopted from that table, with D and trimming inferred from the DNA. This sample has 120,000 to 150,000 clones in its table, and around 88% of those were observed once. The top ten constitute approximately 16% of the sample.

This TCR was recovered from an adult in good health. The chain employs TRBV4-1 and TRBJ1-5, with 8 bases in between that match TRBD1. Sample: peripheral blood, taken on day 0 of AZD1222 vaccination. Here is the DNA: TGCGCCAGCAGCCAAGATCGGGGGACAGGATTTAGCAATCAGCCCCAGCATTTT. It codes for CASSQDRGTGFSNQPQHF.